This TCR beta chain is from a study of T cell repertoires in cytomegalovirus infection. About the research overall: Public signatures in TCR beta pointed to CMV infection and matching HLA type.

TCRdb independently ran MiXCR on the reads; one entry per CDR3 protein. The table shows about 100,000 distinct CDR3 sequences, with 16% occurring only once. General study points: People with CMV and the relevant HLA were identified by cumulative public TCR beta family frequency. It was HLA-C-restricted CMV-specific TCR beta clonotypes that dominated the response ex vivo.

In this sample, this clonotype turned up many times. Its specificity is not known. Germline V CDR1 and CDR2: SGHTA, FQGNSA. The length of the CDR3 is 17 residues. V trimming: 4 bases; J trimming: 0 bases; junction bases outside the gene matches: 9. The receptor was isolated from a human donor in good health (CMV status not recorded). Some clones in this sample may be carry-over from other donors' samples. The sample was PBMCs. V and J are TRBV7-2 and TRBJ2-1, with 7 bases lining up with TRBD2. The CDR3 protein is CASSSPLGGSSYNEQFF. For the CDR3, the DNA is TGTGCCAGCAGCTCCCCGTTGGGAGGGAGCTCCTACAATGAGCAGTTCTTC. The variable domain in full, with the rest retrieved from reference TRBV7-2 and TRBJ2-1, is GAGVSQSPSNKVTEKGKDVELRCDPISGHTALYWYRQSLGQGLEFLIYFQGNSAPDKSGLPSDRFSAERTGGSVSTLTIQRTQQEDSAVYLCASSSPLGGSSYNEQFFGPGTRLTVL.